This TCR beta chain was documented in a study of cytomegalovirus exposure and HLA in healthy donors. Study-level findings and limits: From TCR beta sequences, most subjects' HLA-A and HLA-B alleles were reportedly predicted accurately.

With 60 Vbeta and 13 Jbeta primers, the PCR was carried out. Assay: immunoSEQ multiplex PCR; the TCRdb copy retains only in-frame clones and omits some. The sample has more than 85,000 clones, 75% to 85% seen once. With respect to this clone: Its target is not known.

The germline V gene has CDR1 MDHEN and CDR2 SYDVKM. V shed 5 bases and J 10 bases; nucleotides not matched to a gene: 9. The CDR3 extends over 14 amino acids. V usage is TRBV28 and J usage is TRBJ2-1, with TRBD2 matching over 9 bases. The source of this sequence is a man younger than 35 in good health and CMV-seronegative. Sequences were obtained from PBMCs. The CDR3 loop is CASSRQGAGGEQFF. Written as DNA, the CDR3 is TGTGCCAGCAGTCGGCAGGGAGCGGGAGGAGAGCAGTTCTTC.